What follows describes a single TCR beta chain. Generated by immunoSEQ multiplex PCR, the TCRdb table keeps only in-frame clones and is missing some. This sample has approximately 81,000 clones, with 81% found just once. The source of the sample is a study of OX40 agonist ivuxolimab in advanced cancers. The germline CDR1 and CDR2 sequences are SGDLS and YYNGEE. V was cut by 1 base and J by 10 bases, with 14 bases left in between. The length of the CDR3 is 13 residues. This TCR came from an adult with an advanced solid tumor such as melanoma, head and neck, liver or kidney cancer. The source was CD4+ or CD8+ T cells sorted from blood, collected in a trial of the OX40 agonist ivuxolimab. The chain couples TRBV9 to TRBJ2-5; D is possibly TRBD1 (5 bases). In nucleotides, the CDR3 is TGTGCCAGCAGCGTAAGGGGCGCGGAAGACCAGTACTTC. Protein product: CASSVRGAEDQYF.